These 3 T cell receptor beta chains originate from one sample sequenced in a study of T cell responses to AZD1222 COVID-19 vaccine (dated by TCRdb to about 2021). Libraries came from the immunoSEQ multiplex PCR assay. The table was pulled from immuneACCESS by TCRdb, which kept in-frame rearrangements only. Such tables lose some clones; where checked, under half of the loss comes from unresolved V genes, and the rest has no known cause. Across this sample there are around 83,000 clones, with 75% to 95% seen only once. The ten top clones hold less than 6% of the sample. The sample's time point, from its label and the paper: about 28 days (+/-7) after the second vaccine dose. Material: peripheral blood, obtained 28 days after the second AZD1222 dose. All receptors come from an adult who received the AZD1222 COVID-19 vaccine.

A remark on this clone: This sample also contains other DNA sequences that code for the same CDR3. This rearrangement joins TRBV12-3 or TRBV12-4 to TRBJ1-1, with TRBD1 as a possible D gene (6 bases). V lost 1 base and J 5 bases, leaving 8 bases between the germline ends. CDR3 length: 13 amino acids. The DNA for the CDR3 is TGTGCCAGCAGTTTAGGGGGGCCAACTGAAGCTTTCTTT. Translated: CASSLGGPTEAFF.

In its sample, this clone was seen once. The chain links TRBV27 to TRBJ1-4; D gene ambiguous. Germline CDR1 reads MNHEY; CDR2 reads SMNVEV (reference sequence). This CDR3 contains 14 residues. The V and J ends lost 5 bases and 10 bases respectively, with 17 bases between them. The CDR3 sequence is CASSRSQTVGKLFF. In nucleotides, the CDR3 is TGTGCCAGCAGTCGGTCGCAGACGGTGGGAAAACTGTTTTTT.

The chain joins TRBV3-1 (or the pseudogene TRBV3-2) to TRBJ1-1, with D possibly TRBD1 on 6 matching bases. CDR1 and CDR2 from the germline V gene are LGHDT and YNNKEL (reference sequence). This CDR3 is 15 amino acids long. The germline V and J ends were trimmed by 3 bases and 5 bases, with 16 bases remaining between them. The CDR3 bases are TGTGCCAGCAGCCAGGCCAAAAAGGGGGGAACTGAAGCTTTCTTT. Protein sequence: CASSQAKKGGTEAFF.